The rows below give T cell receptor beta chains drawn from one sample of a study of OX40 agonist ivuxolimab in advanced cancers. Data came from immunoSEQ multiplex PCR; TCRdb stores just in-frame clones and leaves some out. In the table there are about 62,000 clones, 88% of which are singletons. This specimen was CD4+ or CD8+ T cells sorted from blood, taken in a trial of the OX40 agonist ivuxolimab. The receptors were sampled from an adult with an advanced solid tumor such as melanoma, head and neck, liver or kidney cancer. Each CDR3 is given with its conserved first and last residue. The order of the fields is clone size, J gene, V gene, D gene, CDR3 length, CDR3 protein, CDR3 DNA. A D gene is named only where the DNA matches it firmly. Clone size is given for some rows only: seen once, a few or many times, or a class if the clone is expanded.

abundance: NA; j_gene: TRBJ2-7; v_gene: TRBV7-2; d_gene: NA; len: 15; CDR3aa: CASSLYPLSSYEQYF; CDR3nt: TGTGCCAGCAGCTTATATCCCTTAAGCTCCTACGAGCAGTACTTC
abundance: NA; j_gene: TRBJ2-5; v_gene: TRBV5-6; d_gene: NA; len: 15; CDR3aa: CASSPRTGFQETQYF; CDR3nt: TGTGCCAGCAGCCCCCGAACGGGCTTCCAAGAGACCCAGTACTTC
abundance: NA; j_gene: TRBJ2-1; v_gene: TRBV19; d_gene: NA; len: 13; CDR3aa: CASSILRGNEQFF; CDR3nt: TGTGCCAGTAGTATACTAAGAGGGAATGAGCAGTTCTTC
abundance: NA; j_gene: TRBJ1-5; v_gene: TRBV5-1; d_gene: NA; len: 15; CDR3aa: CASSLEGYSNQPQHF; CDR3nt: TGCGCCAGCAGCTTGGAAGGATATAGCAATCAGCCCCAGCATTTT
abundance: NA; j_gene: TRBJ2-7; v_gene: TRBV10-2; d_gene: TRBD2; len: 15; CDR3aa: CASSEWTSGTNEQYF; CDR3nt: TGCGCCAGCAGTGAATGGACTAGCGGGACTAACGAGCAGTACTTC
abundance: NA; j_gene: TRBJ2-5; v_gene: TRBV28; d_gene: TRBD2; len: 14; CDR3aa: CASSLQLAGETQYF; CDR3nt: TGTGCCAGCAGTTTACAACTAGCGGGAGAGACCCAGTACTTC
abundance: NA; j_gene: TRBJ2-5; v_gene: TRBV18; d_gene: NA; len: 11; CDR3aa: CASSPEETQYF; CDR3nt: TGTGCCAGCTCACCAGAAGAGACCCAGTACTTC
abundance: NA; j_gene: TRBJ1-2; v_gene: TRBV28; d_gene: TRBD1; len: 14; CDR3aa: CASSRQGAGYGYTF; CDR3nt: TGTGCCAGCAGCCGACAGGGGGCGGGCTATGGCTACACCTTC
abundance: NA; j_gene: TRBJ2-7; v_gene: TRBV18; d_gene: NA; len: 15; CDR3aa: CASSPTSGRTYEQYF; CDR3nt: TGTGCCAGCTCACCAACGAGCGGGCGGACCTACGAGCAGTACTTC
abundance: NA; j_gene: TRBJ1-5; v_gene: TRBV7-8; d_gene: TRBD1; len: 17; CDR3aa: CASSKDRGGYSNQPQHF; CDR3nt: TGTGCCAGCAGCAAAGACAGGGGGGGATATAGCAATCAGCCCCAGCATTTT
abundance: once; j_gene: TRBJ2-5; v_gene: TRBV15; d_gene: TRBD2; len: 17; CDR3aa: CATSRGLASGYQETQYF; CDR3nt: TGTGCCACCAGCAGAGGCTTGGCTAGCGGATACCAAGAGACCCAGTACTTC
abundance: NA; j_gene: TRBJ2-6; v_gene: TRBV5-1; d_gene: NA; len: 15; CDR3aa: CASSELISGANVLTF; CDR3nt: TGCGCCAGCAGCGAGCTTATATCCGGGGCCAACGTCCTGACTTTC
abundance: once; j_gene: TRBJ1-2; v_gene: TRBV28; d_gene: NA; len: 14; CDR3aa: CASGNQGLDYGYTF; CDR3nt: TGTGCCAGCGGAAACCAGGGATTAGACTATGGCTACACCTTC
abundance: NA; j_gene: TRBJ2-1; v_gene: TRBV4-1; d_gene: TRBD2; len: 17; CDR3aa: CASSQVEAGGGYNEQFF; CDR3nt: TGCGCCAGCAGCCAAGTGGAAGCGGGAGGGGGATACAATGAGCAGTTCTTC
abundance: few; j_gene: TRBJ2-7; v_gene: TRBV28; d_gene: TRBD2; len: 17; CDR3aa: CASSKGLAGGNRYEQYF; CDR3nt: TGTGCCAGCAGTAAAGGACTAGCGGGAGGTAATAGGTACGAGCAGTACTTC
abundance: NA; j_gene: TRBJ2-3; v_gene: TRBV4-3; d_gene: NA; len: 15; CDR3aa: CASSQEGLGRDTQYF; CDR3nt: TGCGCCAGCAGCCAAGAGGGTCTGGGCAGGGATACGCAGTATTTT
abundance: NA; j_gene: TRBJ2-1; v_gene: TRBV28; d_gene: NA; len: 11; CDR3aa: CASSNRNTQFF; CDR3nt: TGTGCCAGCAGTAACCGTAACACGCAGTTCTTC
abundance: NA; j_gene: TRBJ2-3; v_gene: TRBV5-1; d_gene: TRBD2; len: 17; CDR3aa: CASSPGLAGGPGDTQYF; CDR3nt: TGCGCCAGCAGCCCCGGACTAGCGGGAGGGCCTGGAGATACGCAGTATTTT
abundance: NA; j_gene: TRBJ2-7; v_gene: TRBV6-1; d_gene: TRBD2; len: 18; CDR3aa: CASSESTSSGRAYEEQYF; CDR3nt: TGTGCCAGCAGTGAGAGCACGTCTAGCGGGAGGGCCTACGAGGAGCAGTACTTC
abundance: NA; j_gene: TRBJ2-7; v_gene: TRBV28; d_gene: TRBD1; len: 15; CDR3aa: CASSPGTAGSHEQYF; CDR3nt: TGTGCCAGCAGTCCCGGGACAGCCGGATCCCACGAGCAGTACTTC
abundance: NA; j_gene: TRBJ1-1; v_gene: TRBV18; d_gene: NA; len: 14; CDR3aa: CASSPATTNTEAFF; CDR3nt: TGTGCCAGCTCACCAGCGACAACCAACACTGAAGCTTTCTTT
abundance: NA; j_gene: TRBJ2-6; v_gene: TRBV4-2; d_gene: NA; len: 15; CDR3aa: CASSQGSLGANVLTF; CDR3nt: TGTGCCAGCAGCCAAGGCAGCTTGGGGGCCAACGTCCTGACTTTC
abundance: NA; j_gene: TRBJ1-2; v_gene: TRBV18; d_gene: NA; len: 14; CDR3aa: CASSPKTDNYGYTF; CDR3nt: TGTGCCAGCTCACCAAAGACAGATAACTATGGCTACACCTTC
abundance: NA; j_gene: TRBJ1-1; v_gene: TRBV18; d_gene: NA; len: 13; CDR3aa: CASSPRDGSGAFF; CDR3nt: TGTGCCAGCTCACCACGTGACGGGTCGGGAGCTTTCTTT
abundance: NA; j_gene: TRBJ2-1; v_gene: TRBV5-5; d_gene: TRBD2; len: 16; CDR3aa: CASSFAGTSGPNEQFF; CDR3nt: TGTGCCAGCAGCTTTGCCGGGACTAGCGGACCCAATGAGCAGTTCTTC
abundance: few; j_gene: TRBJ2-7; v_gene: TRBV5-1; d_gene: TRBD2; len: 15; CDR3aa: CASSLATSGIYEQYF; CDR3nt: TGCGCCAGCAGCTTGGCAACTAGCGGGATCTACGAGCAGTACTTC
abundance: once; j_gene: TRBJ1-3; v_gene: TRBV27; d_gene: NA; len: 16; CDR3aa: CASSLNGRSSGNTIYF; CDR3nt: TGTGCCAGCAGTTTAAATGGCAGGAGCTCTGGAAACACCATATATTTT
abundance: NA; j_gene: TRBJ2-6; v_gene: TRBV6-4; d_gene: NA; len: 17; CDR3aa: CASSEHLVLSGANVLTF; CDR3nt: TGTGCCAGCAGTGAACACCTAGTCCTTTCTGGGGCCAACGTCCTGACTTTC
abundance: once; j_gene: TRBJ1-4; v_gene: TRBV12-5; d_gene: NA; len: 15; CDR3aa: CASGLGTVRGEKLFF; CDR3nt: TGTGCTAGTGGTTTGGGAACGGTGAGGGGGGAAAAACTGTTTTTT
abundance: NA; j_gene: TRBJ2-1; v_gene: TRBV19; d_gene: TRBD2; len: 12; CDR3aa: CASSPRGDEQFF; CDR3nt: TGTGCCAGTAGTCCCCGGGGGGATGAGCAGTTCTTC
abundance: NA; j_gene: TRBJ2-1; v_gene: TRBV10-1; d_gene: TRBD2; len: 15; CDR3aa: CASSVAGGQLNEQFF; CDR3nt: TGCGCCAGCAGTGTTGCGGGAGGGCAGCTCAATGAGCAGTTCTTC
abundance: NA; j_gene: TRBJ1-2; v_gene: TRBV6-5; d_gene: NA; len: 13; CDR3aa: CASSSLGGYGYTF; CDR3nt: TGTGCCAGCAGTTCGCTGGGGGGATATGGCTACACCTTC
abundance: NA; j_gene: TRBJ2-3; v_gene: TRBV5-1; d_gene: TRBD2; len: 16; CDR3aa: CASSPRTSGPTDTQYF; CDR3nt: TGCGCCAGCAGCCCCAGGACTAGCGGACCCACAGATACGCAGTATTTT
abundance: NA; j_gene: TRBJ1-5; v_gene: TRBV6-5; d_gene: NA; len: 14; CDR3aa: CASSAHRVNQPQHF; CDR3nt: TGTGCCAGCAGTGCACACAGGGTTAATCAGCCCCAGCATTTT
abundance: NA; j_gene: TRBJ2-7; v_gene: TRBV5-1; d_gene: TRBD2; len: 17; CDR3aa: CASSLYSLAGGSVEQYF; CDR3nt: TGCGCCAGCAGCTTGTATTCACTAGCGGGAGGTTCTGTCGAGCAGTACTTC
abundance: NA; j_gene: TRBJ2-5; v_gene: TRBV6-1; d_gene: TRBD2; len: 15; CDR3aa: CASSEATSGKETQYF; CDR3nt: TGTGCCAGCAGTGAAGCGACTAGCGGGAAAGAGACCCAGTACTTC
abundance: NA; j_gene: TRBJ2-7; v_gene: TRBV5-1; d_gene: NA; len: 12; CDR3aa: CASSGEAYEQYF; CDR3nt: TGCGCCAGCAGTGGTGAGGCTTACGAGCAGTACTTC
abundance: NA; j_gene: TRBJ1-2; v_gene: TRBV19; d_gene: NA; len: 16; CDR3aa: CASTSLGGAVLNGYTF; CDR3nt: TGTGCCAGTACCTCTTTGGGGGGCGCGGTATTGAATGGCTACACCTTC